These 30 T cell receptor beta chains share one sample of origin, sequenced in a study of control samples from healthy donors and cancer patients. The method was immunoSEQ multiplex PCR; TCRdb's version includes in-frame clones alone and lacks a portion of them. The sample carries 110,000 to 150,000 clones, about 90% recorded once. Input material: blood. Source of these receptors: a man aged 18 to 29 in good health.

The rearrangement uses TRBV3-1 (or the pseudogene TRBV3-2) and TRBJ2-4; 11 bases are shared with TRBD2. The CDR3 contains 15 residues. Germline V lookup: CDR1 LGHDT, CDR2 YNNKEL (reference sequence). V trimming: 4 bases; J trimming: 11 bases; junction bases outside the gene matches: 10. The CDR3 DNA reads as TGTGCCAGCAGCCGTAACGTAGCGGGGGGGCCGGTTCAGTACTTC. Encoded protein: CASSRNVAGGPVQYF.

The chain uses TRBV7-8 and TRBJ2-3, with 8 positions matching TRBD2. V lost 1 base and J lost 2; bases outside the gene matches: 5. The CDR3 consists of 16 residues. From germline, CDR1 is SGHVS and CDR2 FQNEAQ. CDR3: CASSLELAVNTDTQYF. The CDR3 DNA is TGTGCCAGCAGCTTAGAACTAGCGGTTAACACAGATACGCAGTATTTT.

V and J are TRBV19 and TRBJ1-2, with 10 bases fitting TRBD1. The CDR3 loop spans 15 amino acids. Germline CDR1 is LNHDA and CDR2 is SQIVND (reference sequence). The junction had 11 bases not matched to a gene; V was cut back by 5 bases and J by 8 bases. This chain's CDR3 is CASSPSGTGVYGYTF. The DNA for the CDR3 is TGTGCCAGTAGTCCGTCCGGGACAGGGGTATACGGCTACACCTTC.

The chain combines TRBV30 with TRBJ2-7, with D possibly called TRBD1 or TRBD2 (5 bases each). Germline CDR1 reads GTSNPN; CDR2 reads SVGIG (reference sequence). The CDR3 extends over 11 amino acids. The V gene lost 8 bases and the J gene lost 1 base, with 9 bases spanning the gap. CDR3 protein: CAGDGSYEQYF. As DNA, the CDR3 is TGTGCCGGGGACGGGTCCTACGAGCAGTACTTC. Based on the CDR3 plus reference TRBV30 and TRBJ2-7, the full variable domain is SQTIHQWPATLVQPVGSPLSLECTVEGTSNPNLYWYRQAAGRGLQLLFYSVGIGQISSEVPQNLSASRPQDRQFILSSKKLLLSDSGFYLCAGDGSYEQYFGPGTRLTVT.

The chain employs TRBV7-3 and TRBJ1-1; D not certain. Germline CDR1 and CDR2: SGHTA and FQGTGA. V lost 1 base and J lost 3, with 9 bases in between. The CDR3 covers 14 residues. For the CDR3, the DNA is TGTGCCAGCAGCTTAAAGGGTTGGGACACTGAAGCTTTCTTT. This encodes CASSLKGWDTEAFF.

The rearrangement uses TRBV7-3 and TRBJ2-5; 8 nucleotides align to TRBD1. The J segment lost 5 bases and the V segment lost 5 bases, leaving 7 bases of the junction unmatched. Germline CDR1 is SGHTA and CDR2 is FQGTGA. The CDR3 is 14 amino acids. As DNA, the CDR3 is TGTGCCAGCAGCCCGACAGGGGTATCCGAGACCCAGTACTTC. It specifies CASSPTGVSETQYF.

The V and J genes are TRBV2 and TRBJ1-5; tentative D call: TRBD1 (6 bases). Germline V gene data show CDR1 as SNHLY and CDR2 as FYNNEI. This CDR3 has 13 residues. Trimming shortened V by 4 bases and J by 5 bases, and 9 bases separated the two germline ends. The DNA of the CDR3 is TGTGCCAGCAGTGTAGGGGGGGATCAGCCCCAGCATTTT. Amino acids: CASSVGGDQPQHF.

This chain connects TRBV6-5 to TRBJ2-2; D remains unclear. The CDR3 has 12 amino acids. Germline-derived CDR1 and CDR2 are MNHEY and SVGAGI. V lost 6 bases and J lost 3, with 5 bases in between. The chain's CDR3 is CASRMDTGELFF. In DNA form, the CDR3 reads TGTGCCAGCAGAATGGACACCGGGGAGCTGTTTTTT.

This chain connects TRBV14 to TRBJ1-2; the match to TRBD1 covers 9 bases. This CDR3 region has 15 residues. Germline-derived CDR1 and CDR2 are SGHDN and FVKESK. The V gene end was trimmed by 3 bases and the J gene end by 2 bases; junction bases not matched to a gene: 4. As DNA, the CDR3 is TGTGCCAGCAGCCAGATACAGGGGGCGAACTATGGCTACACCTTC. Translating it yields CASSQIQGANYGYTF.

CDR3 residues: CASSKTGTRETQYF. The CDR3 bases are TGTGCCAGCAGTAAAACCGGGACTCGGGAGACCCAGTACTTC. This rearrangement joins TRBV6-5 to TRBJ2-5; tentatively, D is TRBD2 (6 bases). Trimming shortened V by 5 bases and J by 5 bases, and 15 bases separated the two germline ends. The CDR3 is 14 amino acids. CDR1 MNHEY and CDR2 SVGAGI come from the germline V gene.

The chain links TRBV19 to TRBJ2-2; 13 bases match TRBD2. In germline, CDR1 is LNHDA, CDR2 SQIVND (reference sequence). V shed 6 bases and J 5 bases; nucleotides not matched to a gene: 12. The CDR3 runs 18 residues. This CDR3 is CASSTEYGTSGATGELFF. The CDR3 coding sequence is TGTGCCAGTAGCACAGAATACGGGACTAGCGGGGCGACCGGGGAGCTGTTTTTT.

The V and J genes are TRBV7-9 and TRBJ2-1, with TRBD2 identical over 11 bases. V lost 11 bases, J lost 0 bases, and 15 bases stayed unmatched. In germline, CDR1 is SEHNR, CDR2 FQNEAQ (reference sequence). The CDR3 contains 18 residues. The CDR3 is CAGHSGGVPKSSYNEQFF. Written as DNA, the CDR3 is TGTGCCGGCCATAGCGGGGGGGTCCCCAAGAGCTCCTACAATGAGCAGTTCTTC.

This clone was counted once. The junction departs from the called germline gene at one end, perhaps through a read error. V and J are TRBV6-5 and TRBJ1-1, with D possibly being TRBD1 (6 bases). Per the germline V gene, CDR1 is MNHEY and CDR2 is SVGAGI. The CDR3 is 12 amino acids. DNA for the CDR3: TGTGCCAGCAGTTACTCGGGTCAGGGGATCGTCTTT. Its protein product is CASSYSGQGIVF.

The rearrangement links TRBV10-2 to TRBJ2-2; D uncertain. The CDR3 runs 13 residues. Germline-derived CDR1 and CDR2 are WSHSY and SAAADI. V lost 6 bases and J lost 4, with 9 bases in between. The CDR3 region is CASRMTVTGELFF. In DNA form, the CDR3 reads TGCGCCAGCAGAATGACCGTCACCGGGGAGCTGTTTTTT.

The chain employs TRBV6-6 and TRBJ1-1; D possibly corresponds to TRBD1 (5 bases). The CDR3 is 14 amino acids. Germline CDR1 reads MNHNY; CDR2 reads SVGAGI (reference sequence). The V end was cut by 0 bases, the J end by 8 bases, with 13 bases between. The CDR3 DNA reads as TGTGCCAGCAGTTACTCGGCGGGAGAGGGGGAAGCTTTCTTT. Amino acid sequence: CASSYSAGEGEAFF.

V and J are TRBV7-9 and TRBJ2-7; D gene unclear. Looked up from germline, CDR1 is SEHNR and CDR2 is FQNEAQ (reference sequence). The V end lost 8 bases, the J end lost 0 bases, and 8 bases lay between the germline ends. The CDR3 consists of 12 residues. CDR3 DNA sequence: TGTGCCAGCCAGGCCAGCTCCTACGAGCAGTACTTC. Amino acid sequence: CASQASSYEQYF.

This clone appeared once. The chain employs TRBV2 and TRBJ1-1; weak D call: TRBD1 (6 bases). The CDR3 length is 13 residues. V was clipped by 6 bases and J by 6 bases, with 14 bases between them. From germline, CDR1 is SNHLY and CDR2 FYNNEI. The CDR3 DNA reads TGTGCCAGCAGGAGACTGGGGGGCTCTGAAGCTTTCTTT. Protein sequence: CASRRLGGSEAFF.

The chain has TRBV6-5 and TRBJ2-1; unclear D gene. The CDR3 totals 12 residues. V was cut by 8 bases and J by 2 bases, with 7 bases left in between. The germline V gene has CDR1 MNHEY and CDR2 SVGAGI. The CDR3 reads CASGRTYNEQFF. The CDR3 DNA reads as TGTGCCAGCGGGCGCACCTACAATGAGCAGTTCTTC.

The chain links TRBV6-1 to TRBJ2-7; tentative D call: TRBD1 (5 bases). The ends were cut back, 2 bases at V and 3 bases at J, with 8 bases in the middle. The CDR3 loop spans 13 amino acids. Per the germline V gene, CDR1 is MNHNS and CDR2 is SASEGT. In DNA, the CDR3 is TGTGCCAGCAGTGAACTTCAGGGCTACGAGCAGTACTTC. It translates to CASSELQGYEQYF.

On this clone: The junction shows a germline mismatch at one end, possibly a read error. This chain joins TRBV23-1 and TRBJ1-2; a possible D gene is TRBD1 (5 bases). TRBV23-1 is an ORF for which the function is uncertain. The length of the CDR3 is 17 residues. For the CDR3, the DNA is TGCGCCAGCGGTCAAAGAAAGAGACAGAGCGGGAGTTATGGCTACACCTTC. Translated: CASGQRKRQSGSYGYTF.

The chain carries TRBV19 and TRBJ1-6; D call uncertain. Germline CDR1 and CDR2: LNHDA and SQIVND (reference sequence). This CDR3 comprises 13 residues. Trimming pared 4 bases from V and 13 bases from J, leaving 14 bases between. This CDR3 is CASSTIDKSPLHF. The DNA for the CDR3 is TGTGCCAGTAGTACCATCGACAAATCGCCCCTCCACTTT.

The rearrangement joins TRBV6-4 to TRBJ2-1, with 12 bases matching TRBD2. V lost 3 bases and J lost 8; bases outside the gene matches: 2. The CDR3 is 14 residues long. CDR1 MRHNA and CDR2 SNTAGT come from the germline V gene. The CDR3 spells CASSDLAGGDEQFF. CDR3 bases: TGTGCCAGCAGTGATCTAGCGGGGGGGGATGAGCAGTTCTTC.

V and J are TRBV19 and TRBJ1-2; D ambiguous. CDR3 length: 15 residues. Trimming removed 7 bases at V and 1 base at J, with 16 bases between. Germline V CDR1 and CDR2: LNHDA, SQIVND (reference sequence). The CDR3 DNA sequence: TGTGCCAGTACCCTTTCCGGCCTTAATAACTATGGCTACACCTTC. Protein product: CASTLSGLNNYGYTF.

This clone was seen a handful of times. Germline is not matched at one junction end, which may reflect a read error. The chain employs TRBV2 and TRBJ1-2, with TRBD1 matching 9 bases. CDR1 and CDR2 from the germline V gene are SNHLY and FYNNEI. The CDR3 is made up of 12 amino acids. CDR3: CASSSLSGTGNF. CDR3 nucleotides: TGTGCCAGCAGTTCCTTGTCCGGGACAGGGAACTTC.

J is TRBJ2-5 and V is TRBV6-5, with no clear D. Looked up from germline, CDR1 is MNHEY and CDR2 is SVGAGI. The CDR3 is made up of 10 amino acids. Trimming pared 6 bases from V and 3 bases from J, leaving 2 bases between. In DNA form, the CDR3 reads TGTGCCAGCAGGGAAGAGACCCAGTACTTC. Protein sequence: CASREETQYF.

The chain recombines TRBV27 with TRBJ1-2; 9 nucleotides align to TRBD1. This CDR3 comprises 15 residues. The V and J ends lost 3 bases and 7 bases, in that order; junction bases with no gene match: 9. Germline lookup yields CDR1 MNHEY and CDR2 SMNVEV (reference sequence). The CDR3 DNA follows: TGTGCCAGCAGTTTCTCCCCACAGGGGGCTCGTGGCTACACCTTC. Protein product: CASSFSPQGARGYTF.

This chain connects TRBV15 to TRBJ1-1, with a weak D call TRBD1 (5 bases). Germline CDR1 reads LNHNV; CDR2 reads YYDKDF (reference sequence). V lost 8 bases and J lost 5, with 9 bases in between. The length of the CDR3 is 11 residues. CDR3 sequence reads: CATFSGTEAFF. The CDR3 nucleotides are TGTGCCACCTTTTCAGGGACTGAAGCTTTCTTT.

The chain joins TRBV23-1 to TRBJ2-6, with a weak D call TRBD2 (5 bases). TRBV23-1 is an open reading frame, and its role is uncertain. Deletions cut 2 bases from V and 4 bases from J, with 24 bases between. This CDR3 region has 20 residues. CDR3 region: CASSQPPREPKILGANVLTF. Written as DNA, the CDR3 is TGCGCCAGCAGTCAACCTCCCCGGGAACCAAAAATCCTAGGGGCCAACGTCCTGACTTTC.

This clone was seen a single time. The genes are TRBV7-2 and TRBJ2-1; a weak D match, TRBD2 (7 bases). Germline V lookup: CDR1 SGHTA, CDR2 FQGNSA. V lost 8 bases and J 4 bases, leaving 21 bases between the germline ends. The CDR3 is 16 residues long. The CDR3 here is CASALWGGGTYNEQFF. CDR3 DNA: TGTGCCAGCGCCCTTTGGGGAGGGGGAACGTACAATGAGCAGTTCTTC.

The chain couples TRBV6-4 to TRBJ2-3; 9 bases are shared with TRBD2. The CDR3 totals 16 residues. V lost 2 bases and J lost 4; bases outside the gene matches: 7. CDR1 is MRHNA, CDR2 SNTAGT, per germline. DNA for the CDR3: TGTGCCAGCAGTGACCGCGCGGGGGGGAGGCCAGATACGCAGTATTTT. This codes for CASSDRAGGRPDTQYF.